The rows below give T cell receptor beta chains drawn from one sample of a study of technical replicates of blood from a few donors. TCRdb keeps only in-frame clones here, not all; method: immunoSEQ multiplex PCR. The sample lists roughly 67,000 clones; 98% were seen once. Specimen: T cells isolated from PBMCs. The origin of the receptors is a human donor in good health. Each CDR3 is given with its conserved first and last residue. The D gene is left open where the match is weak. Size is stated for part of the rows, as once, few or many counts, or as a class when the clone is expanded.

v_call: TRBV5-6; d_call: NA; clone_size: NA; j_call: TRBJ2-3; cdr3_aa: CASSLASGAMADTQYF; cdr3_nt: TGTGCCAGCAGCTTGGCCTCAGGGGCGATGGCAGATACGCAGTATTTT
v_call: TRBV6-1; d_call: NA; clone_size: NA; j_call: TRBJ1-1; cdr3_aa: CASSKTVLNTEAFF; cdr3_nt: TGTGCCAGCAGTAAAACAGTGCTGAACACTGAAGCTTTCTTT
v_call: TRBV15; d_call: TRBD2; clone_size: NA; j_call: TRBJ2-3; cdr3_aa: CATSREEAGGPADTQYF; cdr3_nt: TGTGCCACCAGCAGAGAGGAAGCGGGAGGGCCGGCAGATACGCAGTATTTT
v_call: TRBV9; d_call: NA; clone_size: NA; j_call: TRBJ2-3; cdr3_aa: CASSVEQGDTQYF; cdr3_nt: TGTGCCAGCAGCGTGGAGCAGGGGGATACGCAGTATTTT
v_call: TRBV9; d_call: NA; clone_size: once; j_call: TRBJ2-2; cdr3_aa: CASSVGQNTGELFF; cdr3_nt: TGTGCCAGCAGCGTAGGACAGAACACCGGGGAGCTGTTTTTT
v_call: TRBV12-5; d_call: NA; clone_size: NA; j_call: TRBJ1-1; cdr3_aa: CASGWVTGSVTEAFF; cdr3_nt: TGTGCTAGTGGTTGGGTCACCGGTAGTGTCACTGAAGCTTTCTTT
v_call: TRBV15; d_call: NA; clone_size: NA; j_call: TRBJ1-1; cdr3_aa: CATSRARVNTEAFF; cdr3_nt: TGTGCCACCAGCAGAGCGAGAGTGAACACTGAAGCTTTCTTT
v_call: TRBV2; d_call: TRBD1; clone_size: NA; j_call: TRBJ1-5; cdr3_aa: CASCRDRGNSNQPQHF; cdr3_nt: TGTGCCAGCTGCCGGGACAGGGGGAACAGCAATCAGCCCCAGCATTTT
v_call: TRBV28; d_call: NA; clone_size: NA; j_call: TRBJ2-1; cdr3_aa: CASTTYNEQFF; cdr3_nt: TGTGCCAGCACCACCTACAATGAGCAGTTCTTC
v_call: TRBV27; d_call: NA; clone_size: NA; j_call: TRBJ1-1; cdr3_aa: CASSFGGRRGGPNTEAFF; cdr3_nt: TGTGCCAGCAGTTTTGGGGGACGAAGAGGGGGTCCGAACACTGAAGCTTTCTTT
v_call: TRBV4-1; d_call: NA; clone_size: NA; j_call: TRBJ2-7; cdr3_aa: CASTSVLTRGGSSYEQYF; cdr3_nt: TGCGCCAGCACCTCCGTCCTAACAAGGGGGGGGTCCTCCTACGAGCAGTACTTC
v_call: TRBV15; d_call: NA; clone_size: NA; j_call: TRBJ1-2; cdr3_aa: CATSRDDLTAVVVGYTF; cdr3_nt: TGTGCCACCAGCAGAGACGATTTGACTGCGGTCGTGGTTGGCTACACCTTC
v_call: TRBV5-1; d_call: TRBD2; clone_size: NA; j_call: TRBJ2-2; cdr3_aa: CASSPSGRRAGELFF; cdr3_nt: TGCGCCAGCAGCCCTAGCGGGAGGAGGGCCGGGGAGCTGTTTTTT
v_call: TRBV4-1; d_call: NA; clone_size: once; j_call: TRBJ2-7; cdr3_aa: CASSPGEPYEQYF; cdr3_nt: TGCGCCAGCAGCCCGGGGGAGCCCTACGAGCAGTACTTC
v_call: TRBV7-9; d_call: TRBD1; clone_size: NA; j_call: TRBJ2-7; cdr3_aa: CASSLFEGQLSYEQYF; cdr3_nt: TGTGCCAGCAGCTTATTCGAGGGACAGTTGAGCTACGAGCAGTACTTC
v_call: TRBV11-2; d_call: TRBD2; clone_size: NA; j_call: TRBJ2-2; cdr3_aa: CASSPRTSGNTGELFF; cdr3_nt: TGTGCCAGCAGCCCGAGGACTAGCGGGAACACCGGGGAGCTGTTTTTT
v_call: TRBV5-6; d_call: NA; clone_size: NA; j_call: TRBJ2-4; cdr3_aa: CASSFGQGAPPNF; cdr3_nt: NA
v_call: TRBV28; d_call: NA; clone_size: NA; j_call: TRBJ2-7; cdr3_aa: CASSLYGVASSYEQYF; cdr3_nt: TGTGCCAGCAGTTTATACGGGGTTGCCAGCTCCTACGAGCAGTACTTC
v_call: TRBV6-4; d_call: TRBD1; clone_size: NA; j_call: TRBJ2-5; cdr3_aa: CASRPRDRGLGETQYF; cdr3_nt: TGTGCCAGCAGGCCCAGGGACAGGGGGCTAGGGGAGACCCAGTACTTC
v_call: TRBV6-6; d_call: NA; clone_size: once; j_call: TRBJ1-1; cdr3_aa: CASSYSQTLIGAFF; cdr3_nt: TGTGCCAGCAGTTACTCACAGACATTGATCGGAGCTTTCTTT
v_call: TRBV4-1; d_call: TRBD1; clone_size: NA; j_call: TRBJ1-2; cdr3_aa: CASSQGRDRGETPYGYTF; cdr3_nt: TGCGCCAGCAGCCAAGGCCGGGACAGGGGGGAAACTCCATATGGCTACACCTTC
v_call: TRBV19; d_call: TRBD1; clone_size: NA; j_call: TRBJ1-2; cdr3_aa: CASSYGTGSDLFSYGYTF; cdr3_nt: TGTGCCAGTAGCTATGGGACAGGGAGTGACCTCTTCTCTTATGGCTACACCTTC
v_call: TRBV7-8; d_call: TRBD1; clone_size: once; j_call: TRBJ1-2; cdr3_aa: CASSRDRVNFRGYGYTF; cdr3_nt: TGTGCCAGCAGCCGTGACAGGGTAAATTTTCGTGGCTATGGCTACACCTTC
v_call: TRBV19; d_call: TRBD2; clone_size: once; j_call: TRBJ2-1; cdr3_aa: CASSISGVGGNNEQFF; cdr3_nt: TGTGCCAGTAGTATCAGCGGGGTAGGAGGGAACAATGAGCAGTTCTTC
v_call: TRBV2; d_call: NA; clone_size: NA; j_call: TRBJ1-1; cdr3_aa: CASSGGSEAFF; cdr3_nt: TGTGCCAGCAGCGGTGGTTCTGAAGCTTTCTTT
v_call: TRBV14; d_call: TRBD2; clone_size: NA; j_call: TRBJ2-1; cdr3_aa: CASSQVAGLYNEQFF; cdr3_nt: TGTGCCAGCAGCCAAGTAGCGGGTTTATACAATGAGCAGTTCTTC
v_call: TRBV12-1; d_call: NA; clone_size: NA; j_call: TRBJ2-5; cdr3_aa: CAEQTQGKFETQYF; cdr3_nt: TGTGCCGAACAAACACAGGGCAAGTTCGAGACCCAGTACTTC
v_call: TRBV29-1; d_call: NA; clone_size: NA; j_call: TRBJ1-1; cdr3_aa: CSVETRQDFWNTEAFF; cdr3_nt: TGCAGCGTTGAGACAAGACAGGACTTCTGGAACACTGAAGCTTTCTTT
v_call: TRBV11-2; d_call: NA; clone_size: NA; j_call: TRBJ1-4; cdr3_aa: CASSLDSWFQGISEKLFF; cdr3_nt: TGTGCCAGCAGCTTAGATTCATGGTTCCAGGGAATAAGTGAAAAACTGTTTTTT